The rows below give T cell receptor beta chains drawn from one sample of a study of blood T cell repertoires in COVID-19. Profiled with immunoSEQ multiplex PCR; TCRdb holds only in-frame clones, not every one. The profile covers about 120,000 clones, with 80% to 90% appearing a single time and approximately 28% taken by the ten largest. Material: peripheral blood. The receptors come from a man aged 65 to 79 with active or convalescent COVID-19. Both conserved end residues are part of each CDR3. The D gene is left open where the match is weak. Size is stated for part of the rows, as once, few or many counts, or as a class when the clone is expanded.

clone size | J gene | V gene | D gene | CDR3 DNA | CDR3 protein
NA | TRBJ1-2 | TRBV28 | TRBD1 | TGTGCCAGCAGTTTGGGGCGGGGGACAGGGAGCCTCCCTAACTATGGCTACACCTTC | CASSLGRGTGSLPNYGYTF
NA | TRBJ1-1 | TRBV5-5 | NA | TGTGCCAGCAGTGTTATGGGAGGGAACACTGAAGCTTTCTTT | CASSVMGGNTEAFF
NA | TRBJ1-2 | TRBV3-1/TRBV3-2 | TRBD1 | TGTGCCAGCAGCCAAGGGAAGGGGGCGGGCTATGGCTACACCTTC | CASSQGKGAGYGYTF
NA | TRBJ2-5 | TRBV10-3 | TRBD2 | TGTGCCATCGGTCTAGCGGGAGTTGGGCAAGAGACCCAGTACTTC | CAIGLAGVGQETQYF
NA | TRBJ2-7 | TRBV10-3 | NA | TGTGCCATCAGTGTCGGGACTGAGTGGCACGAGCAGTACTTC | CAISVGTEWHEQYF
once | TRBJ2-7 | TRBV27 | TRBD2 | TGTGCCAGCAGTTTCCTAGCGGGAGCCCACGAGCAGTACTTC | CASSFLAGAHEQYF
NA | TRBJ1-2 | TRBV2 | NA | TGTGCCAGCAGACAGGAATTTAACTATGGCTACACCTTC | CASRQEFNYGYTF
NA | TRBJ1-1 | TRBV9 | NA | TGTGCCAGCAGTCGACCAGGGGTCGGCGGCGCTTTCTTT | CASSRPGVGGAFF
NA | TRBJ2-2 | TRBV28 | NA | TGTGCCAGCAGTAGTCACGTTGGGGCGGGGTTCGGTGGGGAGCTGTTTTTT | CASSSHVGAGFGGELFF
NA | TRBJ2-5 | TRBV3-1/TRBV3-2 | NA | TGTGCCAGCAGCCAAGATCACAAGACCCAGTACTTC | CASSQDHKTQYF
NA | TRBJ2-1 | TRBV7-2 | NA | TGTGCCAGCAGCTTAGTTGGTTCGGCAGGGGGGCGTGAGCAGTTCTTC | CASSLVGSAGGREQFF
NA | TRBJ2-3 | TRBV5-1 | TRBD2 | TGCGCCAGCAGCTTGCGTCTAGCGGGGTTCACAGATACGCAGTATTTT | CASSLRLAGFTDTQYF
NA | TRBJ2-5 | TRBV18 | TRBD2 | TGTGCCAGCTCACCACCGGTTACTAGCGGGTCCCAAGAGACCCAGTACTTC | CASSPPVTSGSQETQYF
NA | TRBJ1-1 | TRBV24-1 | TRBD1 | TGTGCCACCAGTAGACAGGGCACTGAAGCTTTCTTT | CATSRQGTEAFF
NA | TRBJ1-5 | TRBV15 | NA | TGTGCCACCAGCATAGTGGCAGGGAGGCGGCCCCAGCATTTT | CATSIVAGRRPQHF
NA | TRBJ2-7 | TRBV4-1 | NA | TGCGCCAGCAGCCAATTCTCAGGTCCCTTGTACGAGCAGTACTTC | CASSQFSGPLYEQYF
NA | TRBJ2-7 | TRBV11-2 | TRBD2 | TGTGCCAGCAGCTTAGACGGGAACTGGGAGGGCCCCTACGAGCAGTACTTC | CASSLDGNWEGPYEQYF
once | TRBJ1-4 | TRBV18 | NA | TGTGCCAGCTCACCACCGAGAGATGAAAAACTGTTTTTT | CASSPPRDEKLFF
once | TRBJ1-4 | TRBV6-5 | TRBD1 | TGTGCCAGCAGTAAATCGACAGGGGGTCGTGAAAAACTGTTTTTT | CASSKSTGGREKLFF